Each of the 10 T cell receptor beta chains below was sequenced from the same sample in a study of Tregs in tolerant kidney transplant recipients. Using immunoSEQ multiplex PCR, the repertoire was profiled, and TCRdb retains in-frame clones only, with some absent. The data hold approximately 99,000 clones, with 90% observed a single time. Sequencing used CD4+ T cells from blood, obtained before the transplant. These receptors all stem from a human donor who received a combined kidney and bone marrow transplant.

This chain uses TRBV28 with TRBJ2-5; TRBD1 matches at 8 bases. This CDR3 contains 15 residues. The V and J ends lost 4 bases and 0 bases, in that order; junction bases with no gene match: 4. Germline CDR1 MDHEN, CDR2 SYDVKM. This CDR3 is CASSSTGENQETQYF. CDR3 DNA: TGTGCCAGCAGTTCGACAGGGGAAAACCAAGAGACCCAGTACTTC. The whole variable domain, filled in from reference TRBV28 and TRBJ2-5, reads DVKVTQSSRYLVKRTGEKVFLECVQDMDHENMFWYRQDPGLGLRLIYFSYDVKMKEKGDIPEGYSVSREKKERFSLILESASTNQTSMYLCASSSTGENQETQYFGPGTRLLVL.

The chain joins TRBV5-1 to TRBJ1-1; D may be TRBD1 (5 bases). With 0 bases removed from V and 4 bases from J, the gap between germline ends came to 16 bases. This CDR3 has 16 amino acids. Germline CDR1 is SGHRS and CDR2 is YFSETQ. CDR3 region: CASSLAARQGGTEAFF. CDR3 DNA sequence: TGCGCCAGCAGCTTGGCCGCCCGCCAGGGAGGCACTGAAGCTTTCTTT.

The chain uses TRBV7-8 and TRBJ1-2, with D possibly matching TRBD1 (5 bases). The V and J ends lost 7 bases and 3 bases respectively, with 18 bases between them. The CDR3 loop spans 15 amino acids. Per germline, CDR1 SGHVS and CDR2 FQNEAQ. The CDR3 region is CASTLAGRPDYGYTF. The DNA of the CDR3 is TGTGCCAGCACCCTCGCAGGGCGGCCCGACTATGGCTACACCTTC.

The chain combines TRBV5-1 with TRBJ1-1; 7 bases agree with TRBD1. CDR1 SGHRS and CDR2 YFSETQ come from the germline V gene. J gave up 1 base and V 3 bases, and 3 bases lay outside the gene matches. The CDR3 runs to 14 residues. The CDR3 region is CASSWGQPNTEAFF. In DNA form, the CDR3 reads TGCGCCAGCAGCTGGGGACAGCCGAACACTGAAGCTTTCTTT.

The V and J genes are TRBV5-1 and TRBJ2-2; D is undetermined. V lost 6 bases and J 6 bases, leaving 6 bases between the germline ends. This CDR3 spans 11 amino acids. Germline CDR1 and CDR2: SGHRS and YFSETQ. CDR3 nucleotides: TGCGCCAGCATGTCATCCGGGGAGCTGTTTTTT. Encoded protein: CASMSSGELFF.

J is TRBJ2-1 and V is TRBV7-9, with D maybe TRBD1 (6 bases). The V and J ends lost 6 bases and 9 bases respectively, with 15 bases between them. The germline CDR1 and CDR2 sequences are SEHNR and FQNEAQ (reference sequence). This CDR3 contains 13 residues. CDR3 nucleotide sequence: TGTGCCAGCAGATCTTACTTAGGGGGTGAGCAGTTCTTC. It yields the protein CASRSYLGGEQFF.

In this sample, this clone turned up once. The V and J genes are TRBV10-3 and TRBJ2-1; the D gene is possibly TRBD2 (6 bases). From germline, CDR1 is ENHRY and CDR2 SYGVKD. With 11 bases removed from V and 8 bases from J, the gap between germline ends came to 22 bases. The CDR3 has 14 amino acids. The DNA for the CDR3 is TGTGCCTCCCACCGGGACTCCGGGGGTCATGAGCAGTTCTTC. The encoded protein is CASHRDSGGHEQFF.

The rearrangement links TRBV29-1 to TRBJ2-1; weak D call: TRBD1 (5 bases). V lost 7 bases and J lost 5, with 9 bases in between. Germline lookup yields CDR1 SQVTM and CDR2 ANQGSEA. This CDR3 is built from 11 residues. In DNA, the CDR3 is TGCAGCGGGACACTTGACAATGAGCAGTTCTTC. It yields the protein CSGTLDNEQFF.

As concerns this clone: At one end the junction does not follow the germline gene, possibly because of a read error. The chain is built from TRBV10-3 and TRBJ1-1; 9 bases fit TRBD1. Germline-derived CDR1 and CDR2 are ENHRY and SYGVKD. The CDR3 loop spans 15 amino acids. Here the CDR3 reads CAISDVAGTGFRGPF. DNA of the CDR3: TGTGCCATCAGTGATGTAGCGGGGACAGGGTTTCGAGGGCCCTTT.

V gene TRBV4-1 combines with J gene TRBJ2-7; possibly TRBD1 for D (6 bases). The CDR3 contains 16 residues. V lost 0 bases and J 0 bases, leaving 12 bases between the germline ends. Germline V lookup: CDR1 MGHRA, CDR2 YSYEKL. This CDR3 is CASSQDWPDSSYEQYF. The CDR3 region has the DNA TGCGCCAGCAGCCAAGATTGGCCGGACAGCTCCTACGAGCAGTACTTC.